A single sample is the source of the 27 T cell receptor beta chains below, sequenced in a study of T cells in Graves' hyperthyroidism and ophthalmopathy. Researchers took RNA transcripts and amplified the TCR beta CDR3 regions from them. An initial round of RT-PCR targeting the TCR CDR3 relied on the HTBI primer set. One entry per CDR3 protein, called by TCRdb with MiXCR from the multiplex PCR reads. The top ten hold around 12% of the sample, which has around 600,000 distinct CDR3 sequences, more than 14% seen once. The specimen sequenced was blood. All receptors derive from a woman aged 50 to 60 with Graves' ophthalmopathy.

This clonotype was recorded many times. The V gene is TRBV11-2, the J gene TRBJ2-5; D possibly corresponds to TRBD2 (6 bases). Per germline, CDR1 SGHAT and CDR2 FQNNGV. This CDR3 comprises 16 residues. Between the trimmed V and J ends, which lost 1 base and 5 bases, there was a span of 17 bases. The CDR3 DNA sequence: TGTGCCAGCAGCTTAGGGTGGACGGGAGTGCGGGAGACCCAGTACTTC. It encodes CASSLGWTGVRETQYF.

At least ten counts were recorded for this clonotype. This chain uses TRBV19 with TRBJ1-2; possibly TRBD1 for D (6 bases). Germline-derived CDR1 and CDR2 are LNHDA and SQIVND (reference sequence). The V and J ends lost 6 bases and 4 bases respectively, with 27 bases between them. The CDR3 loop spans 18 amino acids. CDR3 region: CASRNLDRTRALSYGYTF. DNA for the CDR3: TGTGCCAGTAGAAACCTCGACAGGACCCGGGCCCTTTCCTATGGCTACACCTTC.

This clonotype occurred many times. V usage is TRBV11-2 and J usage is TRBJ2-1; the D is unclear. In germline, CDR1 is SGHAT, CDR2 FQNNGV. This CDR3 has 13 residues. Trimming cost V 1 base and J 8 bases, with 9 bases left between them. The DNA for the CDR3 is TGTGCCAGCAGCTTAGTCATCTCACATGAGCAGTTCTTC. Translating it yields CASSLVISHEQFF.

This clonotype was recorded at least ten times. The rearrangement joins TRBV18 to TRBJ1-1; D uncertain. Germline V gene lookup returns CDR1 KGHSH and CDR2 LQKENI. This CDR3 contains 15 residues. V lost 1 base and J lost 0, with 9 bases in between. The CDR3 is CASSPRIDMNTEAFF. DNA for the CDR3: TGTGCCAGCTCACCACGTATCGACATGAACACTGAAGCTTTCTTT.

The chain couples TRBV18 to TRBJ2-7; no definite D call. The V gene's germline CDR1 is KGHSH and CDR2 LQKENI. The V gene lost 6 bases and the J gene lost 3 bases, with 15 bases spanning the gap. The length of the CDR3 is 14 residues. The CDR3 nucleotides read TGTGCCAGCTCCCTACATTCAGAAGGCTACGAGCAGTACTTC. Amino acid sequence: CASSLHSEGYEQYF.

This clonotype was picked up a small number of times. The chain joins TRBV15 to TRBJ1-4; no firm D call. The germline V and J ends were trimmed by 0 bases and 3 bases, with 11 bases remaining between them. The germline gives CDR1 LNHNV, CDR2 YYDKDF (reference sequence). There are 16 residues in the CDR3. This chain's CDR3 is CATSRDRGIANEKLFF. As DNA, the CDR3 is TGTGCCACCAGCAGAGACCGAGGGATTGCTAATGAAAAACTGTTTTTT.

The chain employs TRBV5-1 and TRBJ2-3, with TRBD1 as a possible D gene (6 bases). The CDR3 extends over 16 amino acids. V lost 1 base, J lost 0 bases, and 12 bases lay in between. From germline, CDR1 is SGHRS and CDR2 YFSETQ. The CDR3 spells CASSLSGDGSTDTQYF. The CDR3 nucleotides are TGCGCCAGCAGCTTGTCAGGGGACGGCAGCACAGATACGCAGTATTTT.

The sample holds a few counts of this clonotype. The CDR3 here is CASSVEPVNSPLHF. The CDR3, as DNA: TGTGCCAGCAGCGTAGAGCCAGTTAATTCACCCCTCCACTTT. The chain couples TRBV9 to TRBJ1-6; unclear D gene. The CDR3 is made up of 14 amino acids. V lost 0 bases, J lost 6 bases, and 7 bases lay in between. The germline CDR1 and CDR2 sequences are SGDLS and YYNGEE.

This clonotype was recorded many times. This chain connects TRBV20-1 to TRBJ2-1; weak D call: TRBD2 (6 bases). CDR3 size: 15 residues. Trimming took off 5 bases at V and 5 bases at J, with 19 bases between the two ends. Germline V gene lookup returns CDR1 DFQATT and CDR2 SNEGSKA (reference sequence). CDR3 sequence reads: CSADVLAPIHNEQFF. DNA for the CDR3: TGCAGTGCTGACGTACTAGCCCCTATCCACAATGAGCAGTTCTTC.

The chain employs TRBV9 and TRBJ2-2; no clear D. Germline CDR1 reads SGDLS; CDR2 reads YYNGEE. Trimming removed 0 bases from V and 3 bases from J, with 15 bases in between. The CDR3 is 17 amino acids. The CDR3 DNA is TGTGCCAGCAGCGTAGCTACGAGCGAAAGTGACACCGGGGAGCTGTTTTTT. Encoded protein: CASSVATSESDTGELFF.

Many counts were recorded for this clonotype. This sequence joins TRBV20-1 and TRBJ2-3; 12 bases are a match to TRBD2. From germline, CDR1 is DFQATT and CDR2 SNEGSKA (reference sequence). This CDR3 is 16 amino acids long. V was pared by 6 bases and J by 0 bases, with 7 bases of the junction left unmatched. The CDR3 reads CSASGTSGRSTDTQYF. CDR3 DNA sequence: TGCAGTGCCTCCGGGACTAGCGGGCGGAGCACAGATACGCAGTATTTT.

CDR3 bases: TGTGCCAGCAGCTTTGGAGGCTTGGCTGGCTACACCTTC. As protein: CASSFGGLAGYTF. The rearrangement joins TRBV5-4 to TRBJ1-2; D ambiguous. Germline V gene lookup returns CDR1 SGHNT and CDR2 YYREEE (reference sequence). V shed 2 bases and J shed 7 bases, with 12 bases lying between them. CDR3 length: 13 residues.

The gene calls are TRBV7-9 and TRBJ1-3, with D possibly being TRBD1 (5 bases). The germline V gene encodes CDR1 SEHNR and CDR2 FQNEAQ (reference sequence). The length of the CDR3 is 15 residues. V was clipped by 8 bases and J by 7 bases, with 21 bases between them. DNA for the CDR3: TGTGCCAGCTCTACCTCGTCGGGGACGGGTAACACCATATATTTT. Its translation is CASSTSSGTGNTIYF.

This clonotype was recorded many times. This chain uses TRBV7-9 with TRBJ2-7; weak D call: TRBD1 (6 bases). Germline loops: CDR1 SEHNR, CDR2 FQNEAQ (reference sequence). Between the trimmed V and J ends, which lost 4 bases and 2 bases, there was a span of 15 bases. The CDR3 is 15 residues long. This CDR3 is CASSSIRQAPYEQYF. The CDR3 DNA sequence: TGTGCCAGCAGCTCCATTCGACAGGCACCCTACGAGCAGTACTTC.

This clonotype appeared once. This may be a read error, as it is one base from a much larger clone. Because it lacks the conserved phenylalanine or tryptophan at the end, this CDR3 is likely a read error. The rearrangement uses TRBV18 and TRBJ2-5, with TRBD1 as a possible D gene (6 bases). This CDR3 is built from 16 residues. V was pared by 2 bases and J by 2 bases, with 15 bases between. From germline, CDR1 is KGHSH and CDR2 LQKENI. CDR3 loop: CASSPSVDSRQETQYL. The CDR3 DNA reads as TGTGCCAGCTCACCATCGGTGGACAGTAGACAAGAGACCCAGTACCTC.

This clonotype has a handful of counts. The V and J genes are TRBV19 and TRBJ2-5; 10 bases match TRBD1. The germline CDR1 and CDR2 sequences are LNHDA and SQIVND (reference sequence). V shed 3 bases, J shed 4 bases, and the junction held 8 bases outside the gene matches. The CDR3 consists of 16 residues. CDR3 loop: CASSMSRTGGIETQYF. The CDR3 nucleotides read TGTGCCAGTAGTATGTCCCGGACAGGGGGGATAGAGACCCAGTACTTC.

The sample holds a few counts of this clonotype. The chain employs TRBV20-1 and TRBJ2-5; TRBD1 aligns across 7 bases. The CDR3 consists of 13 residues. The ends lost 4 bases at V and 10 bases at J; junction bases unmatched: 12. Germline V gene lookup returns CDR1 DFQATT and CDR2 SNEGSKA (reference sequence). This chain's CDR3 is CSAKPGQRLVQYF. The CDR3 nucleotides read TGCAGTGCTAAGCCGGGACAGCGTTTAGTCCAGTACTTC.

The chain uses TRBV4-2 and TRBJ2-1; perhaps TRBD2 as D (6 bases). The CDR3 runs 16 residues. V lost 4 bases and J lost 4, with 17 bases in between. From germline, CDR1 is LGHNA and CDR2 YNFKEQ. The CDR3 loop reads CASSPEGSGTYNEQFF. Here the CDR3 DNA reads TGTGCCAGCAGCCCTGAGGGTAGCGGAACTTACAATGAGCAGTTCTTC.

The table lists this clonotype with many counts. This chain uses TRBV7-2 with TRBJ2-1; perhaps D is TRBD1 or TRBD2 (5 bases each). The germline gives CDR1 SGHTA, CDR2 FQGNSA. Trimming pared 1 base from V and 9 bases from J, leaving 10 bases between. There are 13 residues in the CDR3. In DNA form, the CDR3 reads TGTGCCAGCAGCTTAGTAGAGGGGCGTGAGCAGTTCTTC. Protein: CASSLVEGREQFF.

The sample holds many counts of this clonotype. V usage is TRBV2 and J usage is TRBJ1-4, with 8 bases fitting TRBD1. The V gene end was trimmed by 8 bases and the J gene end by 5 bases; junction bases not matched to a gene: 7. The CDR3 length is 14 residues. Germline values: CDR1 SNHLY, CDR2 FYNNEI. The CDR3 here is CASLLGQVNEKLFF. Here the CDR3 DNA reads TGTGCCAGCCTTTTGGGACAGGTGAATGAAAAACTGTTTTTT.

This clonotype occurred many times. V usage is TRBV10-3 and J usage is TRBJ2-2, with TRBD2 identical over 12 bases. The V segment lost 6 bases and the J segment 7 bases; nucleotides outside the gene matches: 6. Germline CDR1 ENHRY, CDR2 SYGVKD. The length of the CDR3 is 15 residues. Written as DNA, the CDR3 is TGTGCCATCAGCGGACTAGCGGGGCCCGGCGGGGAGCTGTTTTTT. Amino acids: CAISGLAGPGGELFF.

This clonotype was observed a few times. The chain links TRBV18 to TRBJ2-7, with D hard to call. This CDR3 spans 14 amino acids. The V end lost 0 bases, the J end lost 6 bases, and 12 bases lay between the germline ends. Germline V gene data show CDR1 as KGHSH and CDR2 as LQKENI. CDR3 bases: TGTGCCAGCTCACCACCTATTAGAGCTAGCGAGCAGTACTTC. Encoded protein: CASSPPIRASEQYF.

This clonotype was seen many times. V usage is TRBV28 and J usage is TRBJ1-2; TRBD1 matches 7 bases. Germline CDR1 reads MDHEN; CDR2 reads SYDVKM. The CDR3 sequence is 12 residues long. V lost 5 bases and J lost 8; bases outside the gene matches: 5. CDR3 DNA: TGTGCCAGCAGTAAGACAGGGTACGGCTACACCTTC. It codes for CASSKTGYGYTF.

There are many counts of this clonotype. The chain uses TRBV14 and TRBJ2-3; D is uncertain. This CDR3 is 13 amino acids long. The germline V gene has CDR1 SGHDN and CDR2 FVKESK. Between the trimmed V and J ends, which lost 3 bases and 2 bases, there was a span of 6 bases. The CDR3 DNA follows: TGTGCCAGCAGCCACGTCCTCACAGATACGCAGTATTTT. Translation gives CASSHVLTDTQYF.

This clonotype was picked up many times. The chain combines TRBV20-1 with TRBJ2-1; D is unresolved. V was pared by 5 bases and J by 8 bases, with 10 bases between. The CDR3 loop spans 11 amino acids. CDR1 DFQATT and CDR2 SNEGSKA come from the germline V gene (reference sequence). CDR3 loop: CSAALPDEQFF. The DNA for the CDR3 is TGCAGTGCTGCACTTCCTGATGAGCAGTTCTTC.

The rearrangement joins TRBV29-1 to TRBJ2-1, with 12 bases lining up with TRBD1. The trim removed 7 bases at V and 8 bases at J, leaving 18 bases unmatched. The CDR3 runs 17 residues. CDR1 is SQVTM and CDR2 is ANQGSEA in the germline V gene. CDR3 in DNA: TGCAGCGCCCGACCCGCTCAGACGGGACAGGGGGCATATGAGCAGTTCTTC. Encoded protein: CSARPAQTGQGAYEQFF.

In this sample, this clonotype turned up many times. V gene TRBV7-3 combines with J gene TRBJ2-1, with 8 bases fitting TRBD2. CDR1 is SGHTA, CDR2 FQGTGA, per germline. V lost 0 bases and J lost 6; bases outside the gene matches: 4. CDR3 size: 15 residues. Here the CDR3 DNA reads TGTGCCAGCAGCTTAACTAGCGGGGTTTTCAATGAGCAGTTCTTC. Residues: CASSLTSGVFNEQFF.